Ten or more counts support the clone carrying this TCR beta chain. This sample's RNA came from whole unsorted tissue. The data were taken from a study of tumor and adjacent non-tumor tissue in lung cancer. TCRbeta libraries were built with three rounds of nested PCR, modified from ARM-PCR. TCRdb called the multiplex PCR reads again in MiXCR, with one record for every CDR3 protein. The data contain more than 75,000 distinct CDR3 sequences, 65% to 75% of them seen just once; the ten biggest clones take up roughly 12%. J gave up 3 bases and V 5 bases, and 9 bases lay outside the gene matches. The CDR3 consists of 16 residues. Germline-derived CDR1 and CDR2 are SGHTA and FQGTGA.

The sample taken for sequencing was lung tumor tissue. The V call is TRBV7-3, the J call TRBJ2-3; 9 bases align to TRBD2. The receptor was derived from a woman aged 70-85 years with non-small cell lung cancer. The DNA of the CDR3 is TGTGCCAGCAGCAGACAAGCGGGAGGTGAGACAGATACGCAGTATTTT. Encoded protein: CASSRQAGGETDTQYF.